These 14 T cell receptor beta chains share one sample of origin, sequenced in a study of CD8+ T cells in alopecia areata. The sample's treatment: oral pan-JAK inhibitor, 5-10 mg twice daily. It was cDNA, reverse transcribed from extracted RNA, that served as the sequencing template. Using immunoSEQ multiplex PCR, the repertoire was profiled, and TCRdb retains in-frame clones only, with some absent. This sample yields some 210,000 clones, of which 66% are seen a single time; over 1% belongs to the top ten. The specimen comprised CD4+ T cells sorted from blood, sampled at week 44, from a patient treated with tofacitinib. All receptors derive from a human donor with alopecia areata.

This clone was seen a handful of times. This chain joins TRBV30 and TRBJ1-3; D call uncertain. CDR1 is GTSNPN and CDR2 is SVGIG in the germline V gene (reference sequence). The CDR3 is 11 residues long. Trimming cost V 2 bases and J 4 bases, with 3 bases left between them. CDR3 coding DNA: TGTGCCTGGAGTCCCGGAAACACCATATATTTT. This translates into CAWSPGNTIYF.

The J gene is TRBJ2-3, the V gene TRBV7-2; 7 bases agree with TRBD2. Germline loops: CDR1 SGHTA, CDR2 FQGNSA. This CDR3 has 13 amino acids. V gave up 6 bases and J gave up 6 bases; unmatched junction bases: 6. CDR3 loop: CASRAGTKDTQYF. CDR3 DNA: TGTGCCAGCAGAGCCGGGACTAAGGATACGCAGTATTTT.

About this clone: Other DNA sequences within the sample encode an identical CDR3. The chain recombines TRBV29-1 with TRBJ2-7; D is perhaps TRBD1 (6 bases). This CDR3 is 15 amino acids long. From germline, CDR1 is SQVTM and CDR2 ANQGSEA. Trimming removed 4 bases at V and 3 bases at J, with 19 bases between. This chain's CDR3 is CSVVPTGTSNYEQYF. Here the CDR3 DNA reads TGCAGCGTTGTCCCCACCGGGACATCCAACTACGAGCAGTACTTC.

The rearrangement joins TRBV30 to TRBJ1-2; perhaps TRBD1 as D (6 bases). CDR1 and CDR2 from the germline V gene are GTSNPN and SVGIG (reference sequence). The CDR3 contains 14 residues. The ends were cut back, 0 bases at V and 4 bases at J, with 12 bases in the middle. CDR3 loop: CAWSVEGGSYGYTF. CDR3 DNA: TGTGCCTGGAGTGTTGAGGGGGGGTCCTATGGCTACACCTTC.

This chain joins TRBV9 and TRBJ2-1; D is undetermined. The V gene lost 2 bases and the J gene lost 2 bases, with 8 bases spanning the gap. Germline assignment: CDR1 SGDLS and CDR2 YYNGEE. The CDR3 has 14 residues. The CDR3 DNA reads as TGTGCCAGCAGCGTTACTGCTACCTACAATGAGCAGTTCTTC. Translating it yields CASSVTATYNEQFF.

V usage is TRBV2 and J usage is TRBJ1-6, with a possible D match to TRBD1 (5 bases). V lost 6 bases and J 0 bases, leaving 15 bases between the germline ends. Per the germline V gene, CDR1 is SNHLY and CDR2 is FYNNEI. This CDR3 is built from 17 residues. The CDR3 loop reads CASSARQPSSYNSPLHF. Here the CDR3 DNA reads TGTGCCAGCAGCGCAAGACAGCCTAGCTCCTATAATTCACCCCTCCACTTT. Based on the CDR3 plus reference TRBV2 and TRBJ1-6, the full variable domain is EPEVTQTPSHQVTQMGQEVILRCVPISNHLYFYWYRQILGQKVEFLVSFYNNEISEKSEIFDDQFSVERPDGSNFTLKIRSTKLEDSAMYFCASSARQPSSYNSPLHFGNGTRLTVT.

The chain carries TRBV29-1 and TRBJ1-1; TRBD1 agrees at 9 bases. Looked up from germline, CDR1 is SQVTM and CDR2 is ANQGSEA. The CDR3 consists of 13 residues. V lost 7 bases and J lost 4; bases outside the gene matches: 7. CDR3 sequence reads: CSAGGDRATEAFF. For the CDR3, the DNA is TGCAGCGCTGGGGGGGACAGGGCCACTGAAGCTTTCTTT.

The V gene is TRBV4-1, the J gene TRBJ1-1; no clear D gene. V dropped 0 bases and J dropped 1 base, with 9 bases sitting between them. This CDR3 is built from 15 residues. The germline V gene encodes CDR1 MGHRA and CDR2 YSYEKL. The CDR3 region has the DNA TGCGCCAGCAGCCAAGATCCGGCGCCGAACACTGAAGCTTTCTTT. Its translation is CASSQDPAPNTEAFF.

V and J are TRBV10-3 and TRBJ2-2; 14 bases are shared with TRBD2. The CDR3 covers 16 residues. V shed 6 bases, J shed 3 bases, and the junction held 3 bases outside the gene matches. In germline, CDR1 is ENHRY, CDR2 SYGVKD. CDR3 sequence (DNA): TGTGCCATCAGATTGGGACTAGCGGGGGACACCGGGGAGCTGTTTTTT. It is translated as CAIRLGLAGDTGELFF.

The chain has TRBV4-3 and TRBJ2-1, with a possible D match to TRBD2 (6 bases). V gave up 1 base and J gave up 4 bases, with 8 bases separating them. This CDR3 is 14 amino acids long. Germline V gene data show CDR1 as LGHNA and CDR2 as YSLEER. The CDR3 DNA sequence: TGCGCCAGCAGCCAAGTTGGAGGGTACAATGAGCAGTTCTTC. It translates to CASSQVGGYNEQFF.

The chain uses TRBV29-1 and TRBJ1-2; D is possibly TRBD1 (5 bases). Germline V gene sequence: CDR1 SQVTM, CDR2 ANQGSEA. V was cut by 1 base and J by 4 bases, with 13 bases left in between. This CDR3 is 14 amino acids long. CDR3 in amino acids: CSVEGGDSLYGYTF. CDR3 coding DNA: TGCAGCGTTGAAGGGGGCGACAGCCTCTATGGCTACACCTTC.

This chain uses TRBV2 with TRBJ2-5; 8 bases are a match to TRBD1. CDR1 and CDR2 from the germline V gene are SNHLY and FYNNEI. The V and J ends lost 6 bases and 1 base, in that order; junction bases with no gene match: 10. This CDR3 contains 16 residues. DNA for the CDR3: TGTGCCAGCAGCCGGCGGGACAGGAGGCTCCAAGAGACCCAGTACTTC. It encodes CASSRRDRRLQETQYF.

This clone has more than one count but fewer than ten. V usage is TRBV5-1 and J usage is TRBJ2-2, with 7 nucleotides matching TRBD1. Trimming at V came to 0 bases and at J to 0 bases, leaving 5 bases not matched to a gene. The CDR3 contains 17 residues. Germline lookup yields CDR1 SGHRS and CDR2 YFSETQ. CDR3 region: CASSLAVGQANTGELFF. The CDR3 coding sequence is TGCGCCAGCAGCTTGGCCGTAGGACAGGCGAACACCGGGGAGCTGTTTTTT.

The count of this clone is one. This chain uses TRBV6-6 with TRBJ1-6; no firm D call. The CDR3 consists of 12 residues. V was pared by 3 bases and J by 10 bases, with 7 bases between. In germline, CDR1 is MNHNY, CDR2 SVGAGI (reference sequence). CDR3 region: CASSYPESPLHF. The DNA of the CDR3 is TGTGCCAGCAGTTATCCGGAATCACCCCTCCACTTT.